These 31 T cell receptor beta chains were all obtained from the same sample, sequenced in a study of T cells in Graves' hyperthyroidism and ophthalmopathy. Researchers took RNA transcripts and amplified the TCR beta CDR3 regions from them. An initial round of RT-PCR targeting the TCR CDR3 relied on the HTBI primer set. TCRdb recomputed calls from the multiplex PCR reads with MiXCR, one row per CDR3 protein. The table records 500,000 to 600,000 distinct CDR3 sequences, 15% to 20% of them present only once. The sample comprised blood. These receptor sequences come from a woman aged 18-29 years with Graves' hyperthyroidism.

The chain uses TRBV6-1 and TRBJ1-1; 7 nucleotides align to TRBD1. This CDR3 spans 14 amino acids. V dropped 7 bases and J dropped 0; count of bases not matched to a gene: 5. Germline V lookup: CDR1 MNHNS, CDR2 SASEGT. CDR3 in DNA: TGTGCCAGCACCGGGACAGCTATGAACACTGAAGCTTTCTTT. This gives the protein CASTGTAMNTEAFF.

The CDR3 reads CASSSGGLGEQFF. CDR3 bases: TGTGCCAGCAGTTCGGGGGGGCTGGGAGAGCAGTTCTTC. The chain uses TRBV12-3 or TRBV12-4 and TRBJ2-1, with 8 positions matching TRBD2. Unmatched junction bases numbered 6, after V lost 4 bases and J lost 10 bases. The CDR3 length is 13 residues.

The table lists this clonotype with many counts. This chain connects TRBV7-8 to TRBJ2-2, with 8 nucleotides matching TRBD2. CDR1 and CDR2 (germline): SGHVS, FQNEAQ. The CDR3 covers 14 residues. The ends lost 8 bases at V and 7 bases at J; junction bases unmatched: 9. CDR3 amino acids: CASQSGRGGGELFF. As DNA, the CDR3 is TGTGCCAGCCAGAGCGGGAGAGGGGGCGGGGAGCTGTTTTTT.

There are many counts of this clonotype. The CDR3 sequence is CSARDLAGGGNEQFF. CDR3 coding DNA: TGCAGTGCTAGAGATCTAGCGGGAGGGGGCAATGAGCAGTTCTTC. This chain connects TRBV20-1 to TRBJ2-1; 12 nucleotides agree with TRBD2. Germline V lookup: CDR1 DFQATT, CDR2 SNEGSKA (reference sequence). The V and J ends lost 0 bases and 6 bases, in that order; junction bases with no gene match: 3. CDR3 length: 15 amino acids.

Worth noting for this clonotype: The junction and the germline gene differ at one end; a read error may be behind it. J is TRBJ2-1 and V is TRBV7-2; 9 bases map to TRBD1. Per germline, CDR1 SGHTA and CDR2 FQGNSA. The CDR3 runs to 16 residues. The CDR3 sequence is CASSKTGTGHYNDQFF. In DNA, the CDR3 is TGTGCCAGCAGCAAAACCGGGACAGGGCATTACAATGATCAGTTCTTC.

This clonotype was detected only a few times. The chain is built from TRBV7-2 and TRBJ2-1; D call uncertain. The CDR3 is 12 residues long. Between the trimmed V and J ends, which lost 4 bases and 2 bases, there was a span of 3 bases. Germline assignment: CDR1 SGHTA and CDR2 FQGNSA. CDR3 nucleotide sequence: TGTGCCAGCAGCTCCCCCTACAATGAGCAGTTCTTC. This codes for CASSSPYNEQFF.

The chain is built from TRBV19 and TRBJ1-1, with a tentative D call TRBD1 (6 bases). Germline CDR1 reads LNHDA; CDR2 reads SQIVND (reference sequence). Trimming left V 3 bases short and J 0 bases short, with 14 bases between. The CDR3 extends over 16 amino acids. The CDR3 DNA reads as TGTGCCAGTAGTATGGAGGACAGCATCATGAACACTGAAGCTTTCTTT. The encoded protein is CASSMEDSIMNTEAFF.

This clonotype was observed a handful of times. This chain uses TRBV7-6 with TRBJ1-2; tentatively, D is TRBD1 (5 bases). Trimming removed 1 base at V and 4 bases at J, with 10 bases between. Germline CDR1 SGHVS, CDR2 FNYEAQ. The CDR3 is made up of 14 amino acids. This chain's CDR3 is CASSLGGRVYGYTF. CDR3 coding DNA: TGTGCCAGCAGCTTAGGAGGCAGGGTCTATGGCTACACCTTC.

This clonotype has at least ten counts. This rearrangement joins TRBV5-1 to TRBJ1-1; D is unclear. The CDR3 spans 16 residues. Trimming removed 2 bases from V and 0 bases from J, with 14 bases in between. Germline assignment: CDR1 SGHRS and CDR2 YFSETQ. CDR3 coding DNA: TGCGCCAGCAGCTTTATTACGAGTAAATTGAACACTGAAGCTTTCTTT. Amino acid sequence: CASSFITSKLNTEAFF.

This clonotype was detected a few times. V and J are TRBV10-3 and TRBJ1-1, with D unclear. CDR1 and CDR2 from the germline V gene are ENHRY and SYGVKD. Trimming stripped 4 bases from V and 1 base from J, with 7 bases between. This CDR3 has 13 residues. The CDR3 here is CAISGTPNTEAFF. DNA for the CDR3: TGTGCCATCAGTGGGACCCCGAACACTGAAGCTTTCTTT.

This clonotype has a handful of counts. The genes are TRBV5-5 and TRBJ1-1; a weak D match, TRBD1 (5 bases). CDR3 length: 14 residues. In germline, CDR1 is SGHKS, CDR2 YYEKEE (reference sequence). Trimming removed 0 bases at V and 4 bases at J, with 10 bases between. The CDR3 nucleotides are TGTGCCAGCAGCTTGGGACCGGGGGTCACTGAAGCTTTCTTT. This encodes CASSLGPGVTEAFF.

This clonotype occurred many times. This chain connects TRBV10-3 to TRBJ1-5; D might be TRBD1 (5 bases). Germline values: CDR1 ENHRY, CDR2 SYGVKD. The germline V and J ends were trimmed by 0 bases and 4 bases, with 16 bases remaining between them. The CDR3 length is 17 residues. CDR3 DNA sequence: TGTGCCATCAGTGAGTCGAACGCGAGCCGGGGGAATCAGCCCCAGCATTTT. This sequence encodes CAISESNASRGNQPQHF.

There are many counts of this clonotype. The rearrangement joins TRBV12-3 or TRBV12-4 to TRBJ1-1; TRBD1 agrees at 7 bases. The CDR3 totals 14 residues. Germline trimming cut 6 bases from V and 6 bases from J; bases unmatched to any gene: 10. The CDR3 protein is CASRKAGGASEAFF. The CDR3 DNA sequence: TGTGCCAGCAGGAAGGCAGGGGGAGCGTCTGAAGCTTTCTTT.

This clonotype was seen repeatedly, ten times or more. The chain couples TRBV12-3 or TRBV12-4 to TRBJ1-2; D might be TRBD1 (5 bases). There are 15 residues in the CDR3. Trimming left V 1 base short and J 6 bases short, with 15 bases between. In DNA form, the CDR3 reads TGTGCCAGCAGTTTAGGGGGCGACAAAGGAAATGGCTACACCTTC. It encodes CASSLGGDKGNGYTF.

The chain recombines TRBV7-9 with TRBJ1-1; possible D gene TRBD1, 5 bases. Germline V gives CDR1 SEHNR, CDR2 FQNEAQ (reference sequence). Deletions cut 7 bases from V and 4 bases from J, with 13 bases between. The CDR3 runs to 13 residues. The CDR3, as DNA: TGTGCCAGCACCCCCCAGGGAGTCACTGAAGCTTTCTTT. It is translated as CASTPQGVTEAFF.

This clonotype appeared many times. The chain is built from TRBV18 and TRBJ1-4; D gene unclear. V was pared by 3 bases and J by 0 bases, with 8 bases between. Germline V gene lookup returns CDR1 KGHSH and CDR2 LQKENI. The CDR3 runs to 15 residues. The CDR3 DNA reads TGTGCCAGCTCACCCAACGGAGCAACTAATGAAAAACTGTTTTTT. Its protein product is CASSPNGATNEKLFF.

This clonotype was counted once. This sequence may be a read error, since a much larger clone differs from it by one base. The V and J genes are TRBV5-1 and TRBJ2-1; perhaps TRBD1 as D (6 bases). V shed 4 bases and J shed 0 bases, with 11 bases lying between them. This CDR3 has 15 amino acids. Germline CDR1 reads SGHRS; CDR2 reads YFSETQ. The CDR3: CASSDDRSSYNEQFF. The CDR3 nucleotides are TGCGCCAGCAGCGATGACAGGAGCTCCTACAATGAGCAGTTCTTC. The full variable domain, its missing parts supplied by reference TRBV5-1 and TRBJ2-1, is KAGVTQTPRYLIKTRGQQVTLSCSPISGHRSVSWYQQTPGQGLQFLFEYFSETQRNKGNFPGRFSGRQFSNSRSEMNVSTLELGDSALYLCASSDDRSSYNEQFFGPGTRLTVL.

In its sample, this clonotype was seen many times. CDR3: CASSSRTAYNEQFF. CDR3 nucleotides: TGTGCCAGCAGCTCCAGGACAGCTTACAATGAGCAGTTCTTC. The genes are TRBV7-9 and TRBJ2-1, with D possibly TRBD1 on 6 matching bases. The CDR3 has 14 amino acids. V dropped 4 bases and J dropped 4 bases, with 11 bases sitting between them. Looked up from germline, CDR1 is SEHNR and CDR2 is FQNEAQ (reference sequence).

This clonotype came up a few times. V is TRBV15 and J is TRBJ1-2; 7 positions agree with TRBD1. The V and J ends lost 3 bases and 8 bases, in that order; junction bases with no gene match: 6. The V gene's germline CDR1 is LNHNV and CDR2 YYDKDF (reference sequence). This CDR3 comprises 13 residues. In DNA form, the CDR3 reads TGTGCCACCAGCAGGCCGCAGGGGGAAGGCTACACCTTC. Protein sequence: CATSRPQGEGYTF.

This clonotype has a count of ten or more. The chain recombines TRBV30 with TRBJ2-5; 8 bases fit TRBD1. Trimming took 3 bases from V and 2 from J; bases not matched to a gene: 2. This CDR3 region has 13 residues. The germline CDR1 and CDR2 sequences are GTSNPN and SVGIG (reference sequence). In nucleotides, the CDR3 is TGTGCCTGGAGAGGACAGGGTCAAGAGACCCAGTACTTC. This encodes CAWRGQGQETQYF.

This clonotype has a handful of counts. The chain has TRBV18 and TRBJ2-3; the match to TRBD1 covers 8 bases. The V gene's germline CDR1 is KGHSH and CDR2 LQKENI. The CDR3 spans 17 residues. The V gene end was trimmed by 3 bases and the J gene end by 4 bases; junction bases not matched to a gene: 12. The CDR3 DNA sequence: TGTGCCAGCTCACCGAGGGGCGACAGGGGTCCTTCAGATACGCAGTATTTT. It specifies CASSPRGDRGPSDTQYF.

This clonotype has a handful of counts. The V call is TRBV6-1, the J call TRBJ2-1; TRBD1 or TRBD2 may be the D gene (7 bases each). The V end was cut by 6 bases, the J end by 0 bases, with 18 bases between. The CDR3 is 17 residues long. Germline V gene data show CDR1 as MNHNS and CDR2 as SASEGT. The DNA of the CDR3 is TGTGCCAGCAGGTTGGGAGGGGGCTTCCCCTCCTACAATGAGCAGTTCTTC. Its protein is CASRLGGGFPSYNEQFF.

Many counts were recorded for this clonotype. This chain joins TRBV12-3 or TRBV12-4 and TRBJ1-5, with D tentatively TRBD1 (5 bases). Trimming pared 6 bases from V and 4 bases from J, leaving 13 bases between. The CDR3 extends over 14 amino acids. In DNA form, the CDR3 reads TGTGCCAGCAGCCCTGTGGGGGGTAATCAGCCCCAGCATTTT. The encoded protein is CASSPVGGNQPQHF.

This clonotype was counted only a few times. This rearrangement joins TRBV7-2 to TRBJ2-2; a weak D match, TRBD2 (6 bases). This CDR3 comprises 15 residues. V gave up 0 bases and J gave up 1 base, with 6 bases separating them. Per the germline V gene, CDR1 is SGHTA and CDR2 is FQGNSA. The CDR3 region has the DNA TGTGCCAGCAGCTTAGCAGCGGGGAACACCGGGGAGCTGTTTTTT. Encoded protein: CASSLAAGNTGELFF.

CDR3 in amino acids: CASSVGLHTEAFF. In nucleotides, the CDR3 is TGCGCCAGCAGCGTGGGACTCCACACTGAAGCTTTCTTT. V gene TRBV5-1 combines with J gene TRBJ1-1; a possible D gene is TRBD1 (5 bases). The V gene's germline CDR1 is SGHRS and CDR2 YFSETQ. With 4 bases removed from V and 3 bases from J, the gap between germline ends came to 10 bases. This CDR3 is built from 13 residues.

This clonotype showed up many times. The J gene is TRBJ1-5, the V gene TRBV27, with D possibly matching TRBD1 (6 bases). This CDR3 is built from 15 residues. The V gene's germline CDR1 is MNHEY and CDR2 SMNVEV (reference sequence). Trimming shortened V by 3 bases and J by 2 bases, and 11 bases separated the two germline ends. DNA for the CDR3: TGTGCCAGCAGTTTTTTAGCAGGGGGCAATCAGCCCCAGCATTTT. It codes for CASSFLAGGNQPQHF.

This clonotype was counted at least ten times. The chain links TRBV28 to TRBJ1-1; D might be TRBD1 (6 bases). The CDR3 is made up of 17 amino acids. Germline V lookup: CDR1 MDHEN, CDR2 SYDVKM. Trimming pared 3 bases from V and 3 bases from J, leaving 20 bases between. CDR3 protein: CASSFSARGLLYTEAFF. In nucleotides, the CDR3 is TGTGCCAGCAGTTTTAGCGCCAGGGGTTTATTGTACACTGAAGCTTTCTTT.

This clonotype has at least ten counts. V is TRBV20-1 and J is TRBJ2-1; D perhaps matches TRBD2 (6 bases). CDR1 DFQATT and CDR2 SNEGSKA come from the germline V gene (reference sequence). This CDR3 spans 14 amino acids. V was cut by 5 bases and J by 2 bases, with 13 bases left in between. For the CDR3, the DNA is TGCAGTGCTTCCTATGGGGGGACCTACAATGAGCAGTTCTTC. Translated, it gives CSASYGGTYNEQFF.

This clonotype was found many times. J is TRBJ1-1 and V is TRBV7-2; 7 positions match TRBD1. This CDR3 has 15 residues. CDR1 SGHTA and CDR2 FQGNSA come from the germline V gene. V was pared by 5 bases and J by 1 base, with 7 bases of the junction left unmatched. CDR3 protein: CASSLTRDRNTEAFF. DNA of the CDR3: TGTGCCAGCAGCCTAACCCGGGACAGGAACACTGAAGCTTTCTTT.

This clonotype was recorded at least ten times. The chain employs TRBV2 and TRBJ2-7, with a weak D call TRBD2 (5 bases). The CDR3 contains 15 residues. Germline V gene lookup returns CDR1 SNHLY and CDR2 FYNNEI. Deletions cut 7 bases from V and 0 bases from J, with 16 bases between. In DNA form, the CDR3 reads TGTGCCAGCACTCAAGAGGGAGCCGGCTCCTACGAGCAGTACTTC. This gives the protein CASTQEGAGSYEQYF.

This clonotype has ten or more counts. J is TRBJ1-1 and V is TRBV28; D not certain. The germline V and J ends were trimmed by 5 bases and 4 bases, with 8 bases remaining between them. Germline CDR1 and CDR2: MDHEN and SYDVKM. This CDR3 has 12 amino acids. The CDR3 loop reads CASSRVPTEAFF. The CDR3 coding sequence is TGTGCCAGCAGTAGGGTTCCCACTGAAGCTTTCTTT.